Sequencing of this T cell receptor (beta chain) was carried out in a study of quantifying T cell responses using KT2 cells. Study summary: RNA was reverse transcribed with TCR alpha and beta constant-region primers.

KT2, a clone with a known TCR, was spiked into unfractionated PBMC. A range of KT2-to-PBMC ratios was made using fixed PBMC numbers. In this sample, this clonotype turned up a few times. The CDR3 runs to 16 residues. J gave up 6 bases and V 2 bases, and 10 bases lay outside the gene matches. Germline V lookup: CDR1 KGHSH, CDR2 LQKENI. Each cDNA got a UMI-containing oligo ligated at its 3' end. The first PCR ran roughly 4 cycles with an equimolar RC1.1 and RC1.2 beta primer mix. MiXCR, applied by TCRdb to the UMI-ligation and nested PCR reads, yields one record per CDR3 protein. Here the sample spans around 56,000 distinct CDR3 sequences, more than 9% being singletons.

The sequence was collected from a human donor. The sequenced sample consisted of PBMCs spiked with cells of the T cell clone KT2. This chain links TRBV18 with TRBJ2-7, with 10 nucleotides matching TRBD2. The CDR3 DNA reads as TGTGCCAGCTCACCAGAGCGGTCTCCTAGCGGGGGCGAGCAGTACTTC. It codes for CASSPERSPSGGEQYF.